This record looks at one TCR beta chain sequence and its context. Antigen unknown. Those who donated were healthy bone marrow donors. Donors showed nominal health when sampled, although they likely had unrecorded immune exposures. The study ran its PCR with 60 Vbeta and 13 Jbeta primers. Profiled with immunoSEQ multiplex PCR; TCRdb holds only in-frame clones, not every one. The table shows 130,000 or so clones, with 70% to 80% occurring only once. The data belong to a study of cytomegalovirus exposure and HLA in healthy donors. Study outcomes and limitations: A previous analysis found most TCR beta V segments productive roughly 90% or roughly 30% of the time. The study reported that TCR beta sequences accurately predicted HLA-A and HLA-B alleles in most subjects.

The germline V gene has CDR1 MDHEN and CDR2 SYDVKM. CDR3 length: 15 amino acids. Trimming took off 2 bases at V and 5 bases at J, with 15 bases between the two ends. This rearrangement joins TRBV28 to TRBJ2-5, with TRBD2 as a possible D gene (6 bases). Material for sequencing was PBMCs. This TCR was sampled from a woman aged 55-69 years in good health and CMV-seronegative. CDR3 region: CASSLAGSQSETQYF. The CDR3, as DNA: TGTGCCAGCAGTTTAGCGGGAAGCCAGTCGGAGACCCAGTACTTC. The whole variable domain, remainder taken from reference TRBV28 and TRBJ2-5, is DVKVTQSSRYLVKRTGEKVFLECVQDMDHENMFWYRQDPGLGLRLIYFSYDVKMKEKGDIPEGYSVSREKKERFSLILESASTNQTSMYLCASSLAGSQSETQYFGPGTRLLVL.